Listed here are 7 T cell receptor beta chains from one sample, sequenced in a study of human T cells and chemical hapten exposure (dated by TCRdb to 2020 to 2023). During library preparation, unique molecular identifiers were attached to individual cDNA molecules so that TCRs could be counted in a quantitative, reproducible way. In TCRdb, the public reads were trimmed at Q25 with fastp and aligned with MiXCR, with productive beta chains retained. CDR3 protein duplicates are merged, each entry listing the most common genes and DNA. The sample profile shows 120,000 or so distinct CDR3 sequences; over 7.5% of them were found once. The ten largest clones add up to around 1.4% of the sample. Total RNA was extracted from unfractionated whole blood collected in Tempus Blood RNA tubes. Material: whole blood. Receptors originate from a human donor in good health. Some clones in this sample may be carry-over from other donors' samples. Donor details come from another sample of the same person, matched by shared clones.

This clonotype was seen a handful of times. V and J are TRBV6-5 and TRBJ2-3, with 12 nucleotides matching TRBD2. Germline V gene sequence: CDR1 MNHEY, CDR2 SVGAGI. V dropped 2 bases and J dropped 6; count of bases not matched to a gene: 6. The CDR3 contains 16 residues. The CDR3 sequence: CASSYGLAGFTDTQYF. CDR3 DNA sequence: TGTGCCAGCAGTTACGGACTAGCGGGGTTCACGGATACGCAGTATTTT.

The sample holds many counts of this clonotype. This chain connects TRBV29-1 to TRBJ1-1; D is unresolved. This CDR3 has 11 amino acids. Germline V lookup: CDR1 SQVTM, CDR2 ANQGSEA. Trimming left V 1 base short and J 4 bases short, with 4 bases between. The CDR3 region has the DNA TGCAGCGTTGAAGGGGTCACTGAAGCTTTCTTT. Amino acids: CSVEGVTEAFF.

The sample holds a few counts of this clonotype. The chain links TRBV6-5 to TRBJ1-1; D is unresolved. From germline, CDR1 is MNHEY and CDR2 SVGAGI. V was clipped by 7 bases and J by 5 bases, with 8 bases between them. The CDR3 spans 11 residues. CDR3 in DNA: TGTGCCAGCATGAAGGAGACTGAAGCTTTCTTT. The encoded protein is CASMKETEAFF.

This clonotype has at least ten counts. The genes are TRBV4-3 and TRBJ1-6, with D hard to call. The V and J ends lost 2 bases and 7 bases respectively, with 12 bases between them. Looked up from germline, CDR1 is LGHNA and CDR2 is YSLEER. CDR3 size: 15 residues. The CDR3 region is CASSQSNRGNSPLHF. The CDR3 bases are TGCGCCAGCAGCCAATCAAATAGAGGAAATTCACCCCTCCACTTT.

The chain links TRBV7-9 to TRBJ2-7, with 10 bases lining up with TRBD2. This CDR3 is built from 17 residues. Germline assignment: CDR1 SEHNR and CDR2 FQNEAQ (reference sequence). J gave up 3 bases and V 4 bases, and 12 bases lay outside the gene matches. CDR3 sequence (DNA): TGTGCCAGCAGCTCCCCCTCTACTAGCGGGGATTACTACGAGCAGTACTTC. This codes for CASSSPSTSGDYYEQYF.

This clonotype came up many times. The chain is built from TRBV13 and TRBJ1-5; 7 bases agree with TRBD1. The length of the CDR3 is 13 residues. The V and J ends lost 5 bases and 7 bases, in that order; junction bases with no gene match: 5. Germline CDR1 reads PRHDT; CDR2 reads FYEKMQ (reference sequence). CDR3 coding DNA: TGTGCCAGCAGCCCACAGGGGAAACAGCCCCAGCATTTT. The encoded protein is CASSPQGKQPQHF.

In this sample, this clonotype turned up many times. The J gene is TRBJ1-2, the V gene TRBV9, with a tentative D call TRBD1 (5 bases). Looked up from germline, CDR1 is SGDLS and CDR2 is YYNGEE. V lost 2 bases to trimming and J lost 5 bases, with 19 bases between them. CDR3 length equals 16 residues. The CDR3 is CASSVKSSGMDYGYTF. CDR3 DNA sequence: TGTGCCAGCAGCGTGAAAAGTTCAGGGATGGATTATGGCTACACCTTC.